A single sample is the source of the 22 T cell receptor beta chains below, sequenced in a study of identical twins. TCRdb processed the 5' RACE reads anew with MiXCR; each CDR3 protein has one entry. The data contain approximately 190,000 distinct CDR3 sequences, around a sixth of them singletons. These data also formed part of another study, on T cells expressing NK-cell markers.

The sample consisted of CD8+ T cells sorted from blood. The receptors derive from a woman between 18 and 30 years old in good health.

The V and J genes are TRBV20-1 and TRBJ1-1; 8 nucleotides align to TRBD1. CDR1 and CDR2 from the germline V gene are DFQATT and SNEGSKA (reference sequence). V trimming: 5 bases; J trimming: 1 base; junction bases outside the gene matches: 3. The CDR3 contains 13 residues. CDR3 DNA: TGCAGTGCTTGGACAGGGTCGAACACTGAAGCTTTCTTT. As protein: CSAWTGSNTEAFF.

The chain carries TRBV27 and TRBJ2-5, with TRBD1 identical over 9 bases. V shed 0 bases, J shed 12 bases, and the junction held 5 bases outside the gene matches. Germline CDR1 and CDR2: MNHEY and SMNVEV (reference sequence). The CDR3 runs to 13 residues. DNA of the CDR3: TGTGCCAGCAGTTTATCCCCCGACAGGGGGAAGTACTTC. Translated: CASSLSPDRGKYF.

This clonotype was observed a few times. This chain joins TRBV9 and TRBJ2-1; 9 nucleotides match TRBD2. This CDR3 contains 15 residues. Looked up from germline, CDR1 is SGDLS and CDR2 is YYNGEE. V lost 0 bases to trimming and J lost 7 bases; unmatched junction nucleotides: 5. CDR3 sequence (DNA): TGTGCCAGCAGCGTAGGGGTTAGCGGGGGAAATGAGCAGTTCTTC. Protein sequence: CASSVGVSGGNEQFF.

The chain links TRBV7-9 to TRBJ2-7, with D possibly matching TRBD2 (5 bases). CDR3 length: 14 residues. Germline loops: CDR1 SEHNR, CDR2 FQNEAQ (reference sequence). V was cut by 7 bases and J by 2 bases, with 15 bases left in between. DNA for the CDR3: TGTGCCAGCACCTCCGCGGACTGGCCCTACGAGCAGTACTTC. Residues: CASTSADWPYEQYF.

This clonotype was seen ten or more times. The CDR3 region is CASSLEAQSSTDTQYF. Written as DNA, the CDR3 is TGTGCCAGCAGCTTGGAGGCCCAGTCTAGCACAGATACGCAGTATTTT. The genes are TRBV5-4 and TRBJ2-3; D gene uncertain. The CDR3 has 16 amino acids. In germline, CDR1 is SGHNT, CDR2 YYREEE (reference sequence). V lost 0 bases and J 0 bases, leaving 11 bases between the germline ends.

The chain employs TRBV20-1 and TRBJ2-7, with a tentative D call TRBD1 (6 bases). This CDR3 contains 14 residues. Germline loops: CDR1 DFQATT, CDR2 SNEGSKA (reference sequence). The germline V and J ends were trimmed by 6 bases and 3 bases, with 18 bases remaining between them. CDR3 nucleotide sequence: TGCAGTGCCTTAGGGACAACCAGGAACTACGAGCAGTACTTC. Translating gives CSALGTTRNYEQYF.

DNA of the CDR3: TGTGCCACCAGTGATATTGGGATCGGCCAGTTCTTC. This sequence encodes CATSDIGIGQFF. The chain employs TRBV24-1 and TRBJ2-1; D gene unclear. The CDR3 contains 12 residues. CDR1 is KGHDR, CDR2 SFDVKD, per germline. V was trimmed by 3 bases and J by 13 bases, leaving 12 bases between them.

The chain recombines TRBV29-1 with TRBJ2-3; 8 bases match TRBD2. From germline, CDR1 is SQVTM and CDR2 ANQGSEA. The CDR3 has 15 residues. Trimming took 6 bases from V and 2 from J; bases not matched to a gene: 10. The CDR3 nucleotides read TGCAGCGTCCAAGGGTATAGCGGGGTCACAGATACGCAGTATTTT. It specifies CSVQGYSGVTDTQYF.

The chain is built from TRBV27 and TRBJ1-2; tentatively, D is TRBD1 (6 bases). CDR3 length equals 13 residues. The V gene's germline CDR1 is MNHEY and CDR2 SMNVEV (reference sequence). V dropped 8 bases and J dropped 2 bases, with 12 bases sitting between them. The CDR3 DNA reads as TGTGCCAGCGGTGGGGGCCGAAACTATGGCTACACCTTC. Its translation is CASGGGRNYGYTF.

CDR3: CASSVAGAATDTQYF. In nucleotides, the CDR3 is TGTGCCAGCAGCGTAGCGGGGGCGGCCACAGATACGCAGTATTTT. The chain has TRBV12-3 or TRBV12-4 and TRBJ2-3; 9 bases are a match to TRBD2. With V trimmed by 6 bases and J by 2 bases, 6 bases remained unmatched. This CDR3 comprises 15 residues.

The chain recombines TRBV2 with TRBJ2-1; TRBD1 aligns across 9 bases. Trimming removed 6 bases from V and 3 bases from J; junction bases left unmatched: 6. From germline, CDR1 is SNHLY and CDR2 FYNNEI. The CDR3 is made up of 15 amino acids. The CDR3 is CASSVQGALYNEQFF. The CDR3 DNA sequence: TGTGCCAGCAGCGTACAGGGGGCACTCTACAATGAGCAGTTCTTC.

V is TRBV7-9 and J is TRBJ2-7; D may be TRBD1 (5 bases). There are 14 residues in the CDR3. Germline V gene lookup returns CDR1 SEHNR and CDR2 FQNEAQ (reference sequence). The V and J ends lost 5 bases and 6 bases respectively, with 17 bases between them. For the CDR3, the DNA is TGTGCCAGCAGCACCTCTAGGGGATCAGGCGAGCAGTACTTC. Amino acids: CASSTSRGSGEQYF.

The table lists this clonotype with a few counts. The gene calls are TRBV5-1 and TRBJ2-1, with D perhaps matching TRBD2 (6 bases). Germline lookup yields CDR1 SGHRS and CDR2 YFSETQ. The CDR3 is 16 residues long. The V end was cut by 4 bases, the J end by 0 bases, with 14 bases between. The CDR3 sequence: CASSEDSGSSYNEQFF. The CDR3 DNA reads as TGCGCCAGCAGCGAGGATAGCGGTAGCTCCTACAATGAGCAGTTCTTC.

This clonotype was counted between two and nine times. CDR3 sequence (DNA): TGTGCCAGCAGACCCGGACAGGGTACCACCTACGAGCAGTACTTC. Protein sequence: CASRPGQGTTYEQYF. J is TRBJ2-7 and V is TRBV12-3 or TRBV12-4; TRBD1 matches at 8 bases. The V segment lost 6 bases and the J segment 2 bases; nucleotides outside the gene matches: 9. CDR3 size: 15 residues.

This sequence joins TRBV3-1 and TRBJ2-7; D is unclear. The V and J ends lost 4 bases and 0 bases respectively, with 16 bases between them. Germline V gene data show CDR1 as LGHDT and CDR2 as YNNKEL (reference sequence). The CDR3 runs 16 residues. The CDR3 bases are TGTGCCAGCAGCCCCCGAAAGACTCAGTTCTCCTACGAGCAGTACTTC. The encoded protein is CASSPRKTQFSYEQYF.

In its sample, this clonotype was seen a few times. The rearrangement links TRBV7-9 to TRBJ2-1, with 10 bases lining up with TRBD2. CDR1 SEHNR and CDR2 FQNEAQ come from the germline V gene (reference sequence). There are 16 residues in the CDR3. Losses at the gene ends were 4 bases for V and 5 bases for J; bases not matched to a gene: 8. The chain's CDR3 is CASSSSLAGENNEQFF. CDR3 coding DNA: TGTGCCAGCAGCTCCAGCCTAGCGGGGGAAAACAATGAGCAGTTCTTC.

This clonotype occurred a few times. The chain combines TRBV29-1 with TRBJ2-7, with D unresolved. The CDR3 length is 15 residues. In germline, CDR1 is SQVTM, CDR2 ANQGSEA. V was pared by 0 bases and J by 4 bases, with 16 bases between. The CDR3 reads CSVEDLRPEGYEQYF. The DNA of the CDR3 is TGCAGCGTTGAAGATCTCCGGCCCGAAGGGTACGAGCAGTACTTC.

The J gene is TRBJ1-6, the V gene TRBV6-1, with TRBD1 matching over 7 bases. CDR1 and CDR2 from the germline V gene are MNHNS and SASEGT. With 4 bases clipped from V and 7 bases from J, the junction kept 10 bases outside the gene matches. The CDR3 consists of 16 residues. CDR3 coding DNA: TGTGCCAGCAGTGGGCCAACAGGGGTATACAATTCACCCCTCCACTTT. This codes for CASSGPTGVYNSPLHF.

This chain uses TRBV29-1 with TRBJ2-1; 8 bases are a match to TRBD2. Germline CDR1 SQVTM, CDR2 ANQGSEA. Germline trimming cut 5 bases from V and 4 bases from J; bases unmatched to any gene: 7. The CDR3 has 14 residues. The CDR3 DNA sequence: TGCAGCGTTAAACGGGAGGGAGTGTACAATGAGCAGTTCTTC. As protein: CSVKREGVYNEQFF.

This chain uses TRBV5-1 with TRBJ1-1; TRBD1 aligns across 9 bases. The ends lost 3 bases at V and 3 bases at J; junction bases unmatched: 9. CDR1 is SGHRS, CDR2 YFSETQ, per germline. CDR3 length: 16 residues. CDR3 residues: CASSWSQGARDTEAFF. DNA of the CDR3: TGCGCCAGCAGCTGGTCACAGGGGGCTAGGGACACTGAAGCTTTCTTT.

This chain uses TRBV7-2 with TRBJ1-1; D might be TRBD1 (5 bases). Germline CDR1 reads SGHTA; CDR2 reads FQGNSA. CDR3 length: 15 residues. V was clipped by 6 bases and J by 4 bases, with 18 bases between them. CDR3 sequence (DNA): TGTGCCAGCAGGACCCACAGGTCCTATAGCACTGAAGCTTTCTTT. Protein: CASRTHRSYSTEAFF.

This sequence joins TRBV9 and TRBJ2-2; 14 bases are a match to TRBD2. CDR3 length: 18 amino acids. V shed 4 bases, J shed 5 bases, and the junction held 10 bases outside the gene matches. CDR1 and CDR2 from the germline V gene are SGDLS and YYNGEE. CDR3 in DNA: TGTGCCAGCAGCCCCAGACTAGCGGGAGGGCCAAGGACCGGGGAGCTGTTTTTT. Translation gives CASSPRLAGGPRTGELFF.